This TCR beta chain came from a study of blood T cell repertoires in COVID-19. V lost 4 bases to trimming and J lost 0 bases; unmatched junction nucleotides: 3. CDR3 length: 17 residues. The germline V gene has CDR1 LGHDT and CDR2 YNNKEL (reference sequence). Under the authors' procedure: For nucleated cells, counts were estimated from reference gene primer amplification. Generated by immunoSEQ multiplex PCR, the TCRdb table keeps only in-frame clones and is missing some. V, J and clone size reflect that table, while D and trimming were determined from the DNA. The sample includes tens of thousands of clones, around 88% of them seen just once.

The sequence was collected from a woman of 80 years or more with active or convalescent COVID-19. The genes are TRBV3-1 (or the pseudogene TRBV3-2) and TRBJ2-3, with 14 nucleotides matching TRBD2. Sequenced: peripheral blood. The CDR3 coding sequence is TGTGCCAGCAGCCTCCGGACTAGCGGGGGGAGCACAGATACGCAGTATTTT. Its protein product is CASSLRTSGGSTDTQYF.